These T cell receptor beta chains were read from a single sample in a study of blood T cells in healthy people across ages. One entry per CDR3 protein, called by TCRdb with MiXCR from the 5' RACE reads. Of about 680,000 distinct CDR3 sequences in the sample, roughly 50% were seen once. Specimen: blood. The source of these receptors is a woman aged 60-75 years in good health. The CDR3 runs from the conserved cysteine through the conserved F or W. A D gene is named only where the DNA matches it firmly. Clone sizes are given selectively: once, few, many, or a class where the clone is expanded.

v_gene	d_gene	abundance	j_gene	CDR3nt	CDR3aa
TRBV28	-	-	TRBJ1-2	TGTGCCAGCACCGAACTGGACGGACGATCCCATTTGAATGGCTACACCTTC	CASTELDGRSHLNGYTF
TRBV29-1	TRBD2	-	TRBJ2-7	TGCAGCGTTCTACCGGGACTAGCGTCCCACGAGCAGTACTTC	CSVLPGLASHEQYF
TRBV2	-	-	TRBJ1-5	TGTGCCAGCCGGGTTCCGGAGGTAGCTCAGCCCCAGCATTTT	CASRVPEVAQPQHF
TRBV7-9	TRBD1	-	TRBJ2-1	TGTGCCAGCAGCACCGGGACAGGGATCAACAATGAGCAGTTCTTC	CASSTGTGINNEQFF
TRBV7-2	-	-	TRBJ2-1	TGTGCCAGCAGCTTAAGCTCGAACAATGAGCAGTTCTTC	CASSLSSNNEQFF
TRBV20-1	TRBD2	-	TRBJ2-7	TGCAGTGCTAGGGATGCTAGCGGGAGTTCATACGAGCAGTACTTC	CSARDASGSSYEQYF
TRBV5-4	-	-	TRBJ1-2	TGTGCCAGCAGATCTGACAGCAAATACACCTTC	CASRSDSKYTF
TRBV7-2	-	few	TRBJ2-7	TGTGCCAGCAGCTTAAGAGCCCCGTTTACCCTCAATGAGCAGTACTTC	CASSLRAPFTLNEQYF
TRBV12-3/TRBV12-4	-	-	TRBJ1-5	TGTGCCAGCACCCAGTTTGCGGGCGATCAGCCCCAGCATTTT	CASTQFAGDQPQHF
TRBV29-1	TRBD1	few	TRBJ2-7	TGCAGCGTTGACCCGGGACAGGTCGAGGACTACGAGCAGTACTTC	CSVDPGQVEDYEQYF
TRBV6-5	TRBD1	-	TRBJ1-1	TGTGCCAGCAGTTACCTAAAGGGACAGGGACGGAACACTGAAGCTTTCTTT	CASSYLKGQGRNTEAFF
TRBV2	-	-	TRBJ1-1	TGTGCCAGCAGCACAGGGTCGGCCACTGAAGCTTTCTTT	CASSTGSATEAFF
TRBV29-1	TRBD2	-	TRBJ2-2	TGCAGCGTTGGGGGACTAGCGGCAAACACCGGGGAGCTGTTTTTT	CSVGGLAANTGELFF
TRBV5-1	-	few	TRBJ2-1	TGCGCCAGCAGCCTGTATGGGACCGTCCTTGAGCAGTTCTTC	CASSLYGTVLEQFF
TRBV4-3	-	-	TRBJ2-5	TGCGCCAGCAGCAAAAGCCAGCACCAAGAGACCCAGTACTTC	CASSKSQHQETQYF
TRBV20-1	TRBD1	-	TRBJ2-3	TGCAGTGCTAGGACCCGGGACAGGGATATTATCGCAGATACGCAGTATTTT	CSARTRDRDIIADTQYF
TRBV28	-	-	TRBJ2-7	TGTGCCAGCAGCCTCCCGGGACTCGAGCAGTACTTC	CASSLPGLEQYF
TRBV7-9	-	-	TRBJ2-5	TGTGCCAGCAGCTTAATACCGGCGGGTCAAGAGACCCAGTACTTC	CASSLIPAGQETQYF
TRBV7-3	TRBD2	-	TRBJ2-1	TGTGCCAGCAGCTGGAGACTAGCGGGATACAATGAGCAGTTCTTC	CASSWRLAGYNEQFF
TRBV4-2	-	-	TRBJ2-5	TGTGCCAGCAGCCAAGCTGGGGTAGGGGGACCAGGGGAGACCCAGTACTTC	CASSQAGVGGPGETQYF
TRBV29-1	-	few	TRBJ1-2	TGCAGCGTTCAAGGGGGGACCTTTCATGGCTACACCTTC	CSVQGGTFHGYTF
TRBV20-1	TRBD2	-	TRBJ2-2	TGCAGTGCTACCGACGGGAGGGACGGCGGGGAGCTGTTTTTT	CSATDGRDGGELFF
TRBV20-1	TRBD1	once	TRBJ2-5	TGCAGTGCGAAAACTCCAGGGGGACAAGAGACCCAGTACTTC	CSAKTPGGQETQYF
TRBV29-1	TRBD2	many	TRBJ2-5	TGCAGCTCCAGCGGGAGGACCCAAGAGACCCAGTACTTC	CSSSGRTQETQYF
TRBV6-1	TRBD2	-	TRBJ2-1	TGTGCATATACGAGGGGAGGGCCGATGGATGAGCAGTTCTTC	CAYTRGGPMDEQFF
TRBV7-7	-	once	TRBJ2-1	TGTGCTAGCAGCCTAACCACGGATTCCTACAATGAGCAGTTCTTC	CASSLTTDSYNEQFF
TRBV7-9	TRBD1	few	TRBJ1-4	TGTGCCAGCAGCGTGACAGGGGGCTACGGTGAAAAACTGTTTTTT	CASSVTGGYGEKLFF
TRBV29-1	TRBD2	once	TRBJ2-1	TGCAGCGTCGGGACTAGCGGGACCTCCTACAATGAGCAGTTCTTC	CSVGTSGTSYNEQFF
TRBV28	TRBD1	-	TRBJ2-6	TGTGCCAGCAGTTTATGGCACGGACAGGGGGCGGACAAGGCCAACGTCCTGACTTTC	CASSLWHGQGADKANVLTF
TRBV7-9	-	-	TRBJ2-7	TGTGCCAGCAGCCGGCCGGGGCGAGCCCACGAGCAGTACTTC	CASSRPGRAHEQYF
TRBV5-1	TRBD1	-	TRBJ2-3	TGCGCCAGCAGCTTGGGACAGGGGGTTGATACGCAGTATTTT	CASSLGQGVDTQYF
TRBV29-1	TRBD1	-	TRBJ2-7	TGCAGCGGTGGGACAGATCTCTACGAGCAGTACTTC	CSGGTDLYEQYF
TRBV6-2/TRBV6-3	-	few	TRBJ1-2	TGTGCCAGCAGTTTGCACGGGGGCGCCAACTATGGCTACACCTTC	CASSLHGGANYGYTF
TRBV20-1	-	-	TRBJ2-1	TGCAGTGCTCCTCCCGGACTGCGCAATGAGCAGTTCTTC	CSAPPGLRNEQFF
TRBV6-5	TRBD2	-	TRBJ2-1	TGTGCCAGCAGCCGCGGGACTAGCGGGAGGGCAGGTGAGCAGTTCTTC	CASSRGTSGRAGEQFF
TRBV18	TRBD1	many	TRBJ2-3	TGTGCCAGCAGCCCGCCAGGGGGCGAGACGCAGTATTTT	CASSPPGGETQYF
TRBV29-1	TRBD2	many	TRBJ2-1	TGCAGCGTTGCACTAGCGGGAGGAGAGCAGTTCTTC	CSVALAGGEQFF
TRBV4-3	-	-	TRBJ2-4	TGCGCCAGCAGCCAAGGGTCCGGGGGAGACGTTCAGTACTTC	CASSQGSGGDVQYF
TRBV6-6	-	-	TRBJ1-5	TGTGCCAGCAGTTACTCCCCGACCCGGATCAATCAGCCCCAGCATTTT	CASSYSPTRINQPQHF
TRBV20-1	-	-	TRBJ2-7	TGCAGTGCTAGAGATCCCGGGAAGAGTGACTACGAGCAGTACTTC	CSARDPGKSDYEQYF
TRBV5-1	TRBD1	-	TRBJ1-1	TGCGCCAGCAGCCCCAACGCCCCAGGGGGCACTGAAGCTTTCTTT	CASSPNAPGGTEAFF